This TCR beta chain appears in the sequencing data of a study of blood T cell repertoires in COVID-19 (dated by TCRdb to 2018 to 2020). Context from the whole study: Samples from collaborators originated in the United States, Italy and Spain and spanned both the acute and convalescent phases of COVID-19. The prospective study material was composed of cDNA or gDNA derived from T cells, B-cell-depleted T cells, or PBMCs. The dataset comprised deeply sampled blood TCRbeta repertoires from subjects exposed to, actively infected with, or recovered from COVID-19. The repertoires were made available in a free public database intended to serve as a resource for research on the immune response to SARS-CoV-2. Samples came from the ongoing ImmuneRACE study (first 160 participants) plus 1,254 subjects from 6 global collaborators. Sample metadata almost always included a de-identified subject ID, COVID-19 status, age in years and sex. Where available, HLA class I and class II types were obtained from metadata supplied by the sample provider rather than from assay-based typing. Results the study describes overall, beyond this receptor: Clinical and demographic metadata were provided uncurated, with the amount varying by source and participant.

The immunoSEQ Assay, a bias-controlled multiplex PCR, was used to amplify TCRbeta CDR3 regions from genomic DNA. Turning to the authors' computational methods: The number of nucleated cells in each sample was estimated by amplification of reference gene primers within the assay. Sequence reads were collapsed and filtered to measure the absolute abundance of every unique TCRbeta CDR3 rearrangement. For each sample, productive Simpson clonality was calculated by taking the square root of Simpson's diversity index across productive rearrangements. Drawn from immuneACCESS, this table holds only the in-frame rearrangements with V and J called that TCRdb kept. Clones are partly lost; checked studies trace under half to an unresolved V gene and leave the rest unexplained. The DNA was the basis for D and trimming; V, J and clone size are from that table. The sample yields 350,000 to 500,000 clones; roughly 90% were counted once. Of the sample, 0.65% to 1% is held by the ten largest clones.

The CDR1 and CDR2 encoded by the germline V gene are SGDLS and YYNGEE. The CDR3, from cysteine to phenylalanine, totals 15 residues. Only the CDR3 portion is preserved as DNA: 45 bases, with reading frame beginning at the first base. A distance of 18 bases separates the germline ends of V and J, which lose 7 bases and 5 bases respectively. In the case of this clone: Its target antigen remains unknown. Base qualities are not recorded, but no much larger clone differs from it by a single base.

In Seattle, one collaborating source enrolled patients while the infection was active and tracked those patients longitudinally over the course of disease. Each collaborating institution followed its own protocols to collect whole blood in K2EDTA tubes. For TCRbeta analysis, collaborator samples were shipped as frozen whole blood, as isolated PBMCs, or as DNA extracted from either sample type. This chain joins TRBV9 to TRBJ2-2; matching of 6 bases hints at TRBD2 as the D gene. The sequencing input was peripheral blood. This receptor was taken from a young man with COVID-19, enrolled during active disease. The CDR3 in this case is CASSRSGGRTGELFF. The DNA is TGTGCCAGCTCCCGGTCCGGGGGACGGACCGGGGAGCTGTTTTTT.